This TCR beta chain is from a study of CD8+ T cells in alopecia areata. Described treatment: oral pan-JAK inhibitor, 5-10 mg twice daily. Isolated RNA was reverse transcribed into cDNA used as the sequencing template. The method was immunoSEQ multiplex PCR; TCRdb's version includes in-frame clones alone and lacks a portion of them. Among 150,000 to 200,000 clones listed, 60% were seen once. The CDR3 is made up of 17 amino acids. From germline, CDR1 is LNHDA and CDR2 SQIVND (reference sequence). Trimming took off 1 base at V and 0 bases at J, with 13 bases between the two ends. The sequencing used CD4+ T cells sorted from blood, collected at week 24, from a patient treated with tofacitinib. The chain links TRBV19 to TRBJ1-5; D is possibly TRBD1 (6 bases). The clonotype comes from a human donor with alopecia areata. The CDR3 spells CASSIVQGHNSNQPQHF. Written as DNA, the CDR3 is TGTGCCAGTAGTATAGTCCAGGGACATAATAGCAATCAGCCCCAGCATTTT.